Each of the 14 T cell receptor beta chains below was sequenced from the same sample in a study of PD-1 blockade in classical Hodgkin lymphoma. There was relapse after autologous stem cell transplantation in every patient, and there was variation in brentuximab vedotin exposure. The assay was immunoSEQ multiplex PCR, and TCRdb's table has in-frame clones only and misses some. The repertoire consists of almost 85,000 clones, with 89% occurring once and the leading ten covering roughly 21%. The sequenced sample was peripheral blood mononuclear cells (PBMCs), obtained at baseline. Every receptor here comes from a human donor with classical Hodgkin lymphoma.

The rearrangement joins TRBV2 to TRBJ1-1; a weak D match, TRBD1 (5 bases). The germline V and J ends were trimmed by 2 bases and 8 bases, with 6 bases remaining between them. The CDR3 sequence is 11 residues long. Germline V gives CDR1 SNHLY, CDR2 FYNNEI. CDR3 sequence reads: CASSEQGEAFF. In DNA form, the CDR3 reads TGTGCCAGCAGTGAACAGGGAGAAGCTTTCTTT.

The chain employs TRBV18 and TRBJ2-7, with 11 bases that match TRBD2. The CDR3 spans 16 residues. Trimming at V came to 3 bases and at J to 7 bases, leaving 11 bases not matched to a gene. Germline CDR1 is KGHSH and CDR2 is LQKENI. The DNA of the CDR3 is TGTGCCAGCTCACCCACCGGTCCACTAGCGGGAGTAGAGCAGTACTTC. Residues: CASSPTGPLAGVEQYF.

The rearrangement joins TRBV19 to TRBJ1-5, with TRBD1 as a possible D gene (5 bases). Per the germline V gene, CDR1 is LNHDA and CDR2 is SQIVND (reference sequence). Trimming left V 1 base short and J 5 bases short, with 21 bases between. CDR3 size: 18 residues. CDR3 loop: CASSIVPFRDSQYQPQHF. Here the CDR3 DNA reads TGTGCCAGTAGTATAGTACCCTTTCGCGACAGTCAATATCAGCCCCAGCATTTT. Together with reference TRBV19 and TRBJ1-5, the CDR3 gives the full variable domain: DGGITQSPKYLFRKEGQNVTLSCEQNLNHDAMYWYRQDPGQGLRLIYYSQIVNDFQKGDIAEGYSVSREKKESFPLTVTSAQKNPTAFYLCASSIVPFRDSQYQPQHFGDGTRLSIL.

The gene calls are TRBV7-9 and TRBJ1-3, with TRBD1 matching over 8 bases. Trimming cost V 7 bases and J 0 bases; bases outside gene matches: 5. CDR1 and CDR2 from the germline V gene are SEHNR and FQNEAQ (reference sequence). There are 15 residues in the CDR3. CDR3 protein: CASNSGTGSGNTIYF. DNA of the CDR3: TGTGCCAGCAACTCCGGGACAGGCTCTGGAAACACCATATATTTT.

This clone came up once. The rearrangement joins TRBV4-1 to TRBJ2-5, with 11 bases matching TRBD2. J was trimmed by 2 bases and V by 1 base; bases with no gene match: 6. CDR1 is MGHRA, CDR2 YSYEKL, per germline. This CDR3 is built from 17 residues. This chain's CDR3 is CASSQGVAGGPQETQYF. The CDR3, as DNA: TGCGCCAGCAGCCAAGGGGTAGCGGGAGGGCCTCAAGAGACCCAGTACTTC.

This rearrangement joins TRBV11-2 to TRBJ2-1, with no clear D. CDR1 is SGHAT and CDR2 is FQNNGV in the germline V gene. This CDR3 comprises 12 residues. V was clipped by 5 bases and J by 5 bases, with 7 bases between them. CDR3 region: CASSLYNNEQFF. CDR3 nucleotide sequence: TGTGCCAGCAGCCTATACAACAATGAGCAGTTCTTC. Using reference TRBV11-2 and TRBJ2-1 for the parts outside the CDR3, the full variable domain is EAGVAQSPRYKIIEKRQSVAFWCNPISGHATLYWYQQILGQGPKLLIQFQNNGVVDDSQLPKDRFSAERLKGVDSTLKIQPAKLEDSAVYLCASSLYNNEQFFGPGTRLTVL.

V gene TRBV9 combines with J gene TRBJ2-1; the D gene is possibly TRBD1 (5 bases). The CDR3 runs to 16 residues. Germline assignment: CDR1 SGDLS and CDR2 YYNGEE. V was trimmed by 4 bases and J by 7 bases, leaving 21 bases between them. DNA of the CDR3: TGTGCCAGCAGCATCCGGCAGTGGGGCTCCAAAAATGAGCAGTTCTTC. Protein sequence: CASSIRQWGSKNEQFF.

This clone was observed a single time. This chain joins TRBV11-2 and TRBJ2-1; TRBD2 agrees at 9 bases. Trimming took 4 bases from V and 3 from J; bases not matched to a gene: 10. CDR3 length: 17 amino acids. CDR1 is SGHAT and CDR2 is FQNNGV in the germline V gene. The CDR3 nucleotides read TGTGCCAGCAGCTATTCTAGCGGGACTGGGAGCTACAATGAGCAGTTCTTC. Encoded protein: CASSYSSGTGSYNEQFF.

The J gene is TRBJ1-3, the V gene TRBV5-4, with 7 bases fitting TRBD1. Germline CDR1 is SGHNT and CDR2 is YYREEE (reference sequence). Unmatched junction bases numbered 1, after V lost 4 bases and J lost 0 bases. The CDR3 spans 14 residues. The CDR3 here is CASSRDSSGNTIYF. The CDR3 nucleotides are TGTGCCAGCAGCCGGGACAGCTCTGGAAACACCATATATTTT.

The sample holds a few counts of this clone. The V call is TRBV19, the J call TRBJ1-2; D not resolved. This CDR3 region has 14 residues. V was cut by 8 bases and J by 2 bases, with 15 bases left in between. Germline CDR1 and CDR2: LNHDA and SQIVND (reference sequence). CDR3 in DNA: TGTGCCAGTGAAAGATCCAGCTCAAACTATGGCTACACCTTC. Translation: CASERSSSNYGYTF.

The J gene is TRBJ1-1, the V gene TRBV13; D not resolved. CDR3 length: 13 residues. Between the trimmed V and J ends, which lost 4 bases and 6 bases, there was a span of 12 bases. Germline CDR1 reads PRHDT; CDR2 reads FYEKMQ (reference sequence). The CDR3 region has the DNA TGTGCCAGCAGCTCCGGCAGGTTTCCTGAAGCTTTCTTT. As protein: CASSSGRFPEAFF.

This clone showed up just a few times. The chain couples TRBV15 to TRBJ1-2; D gene uncertain. CDR1 is LNHNV, CDR2 YYDKDF, per germline (reference sequence). The CDR3 has 13 amino acids. Trimming cost V 0 bases and J 2 bases, with 4 bases left between them. The CDR3 protein is CATSRDPNYGYTF. In DNA, the CDR3 is TGTGCCACCAGCAGAGATCCCAACTATGGCTACACCTTC.

V usage is TRBV20-1 and J usage is TRBJ2-7; possibly TRBD2 for D (5 bases). The CDR3 covers 11 residues. Per the germline V gene, CDR1 is DFQATT and CDR2 is SNEGSKA (reference sequence). Deletions cut 3 bases from V and 7 bases from J, with 10 bases between. CDR3 protein: CSASQPGEQYF. The CDR3 DNA reads as TGCAGTGCTAGTCAGCCGGGGGAGCAGTACTTC.

This clone was picked up a small number of times. The chain couples TRBV28 to TRBJ1-1, with unresolved D. There are 16 residues in the CDR3. The ends were cut back, 0 bases at V and 1 base at J, with 12 bases in the middle. The germline V gene has CDR1 MDHEN and CDR2 SYDVKM. This CDR3 is CASSLWGSRTNTEAFF. The CDR3 DNA reads TGTGCCAGCAGTTTATGGGGTAGCAGGACGAACACTGAAGCTTTCTTT.